The sequence of this T cell receptor beta chain was determined in a study of blood T cell repertoires in COVID-19. At the level of the study: Donors in the United States, Italy and Spain gave samples during acute or convalescent COVID-19.

The cohort comprised adults aged 18 to 89 years residing in about 25 US areas. Cohorts were based on clinical histories the participants reported. In the original workflow: Researchers report that nucleated cell counts were estimated from reference gene primer amplification. Profiled with immunoSEQ multiplex PCR; TCRdb holds only in-frame clones, not every one. The D gene and trimming were derived from the DNA, and the V and J assignments and clone size from that table. In the table there are roughly 430,000 clones, around 90% of which are singletons. The CDR3 covers 15 residues. J was trimmed by 4 bases and V by 0 bases; bases with no gene match: 2. Germline CDR1 and CDR2: MNHEY and SVGAGI.

The source of this sequence is a woman aged 40 to 50 with acute COVID-19. The V and J genes are TRBV6-5 and TRBJ1-2; 10 nucleotides match TRBD1. The sample comprised PBMCs or T cells enriched from blood (not recorded which). For the CDR3, the DNA is TGTGCCAGCAGTTACTCCGGACAGGGGGGCTATGGCTACACCTTC. It yields the protein CASSYSGQGGYGYTF.